This T cell receptor beta chain stems from a study of blood T cell repertoires in COVID-19. About the study: The study drew acute and convalescent COVID-19 samples from the United States, Italy and Spain.

The table lists this clone with a count of one. Germline CDR1 LNHDA, CDR2 SQIVND (reference sequence). Trimming left V 3 bases short and J 9 bases short, with 12 bases between. This CDR3 is built from 14 residues. The table came from immunoSEQ multiplex PCR; TCRdb's copy has only in-frame clones and leaves some out. The table shows roughly 45,000 clones, with 80% to 90% occurring only once. Sequenced: peripheral blood. This TCR was sampled from an elderly woman with COVID-19, enrolled during active disease. The chain is built from TRBV19 and TRBJ1-6, with D unclear. CDR3 DNA: TGTGCCAGTAGTATCGGGCAGGAGGCTTCACCCCTCCACTTT. This codes for CASSIGQEASPLHF.